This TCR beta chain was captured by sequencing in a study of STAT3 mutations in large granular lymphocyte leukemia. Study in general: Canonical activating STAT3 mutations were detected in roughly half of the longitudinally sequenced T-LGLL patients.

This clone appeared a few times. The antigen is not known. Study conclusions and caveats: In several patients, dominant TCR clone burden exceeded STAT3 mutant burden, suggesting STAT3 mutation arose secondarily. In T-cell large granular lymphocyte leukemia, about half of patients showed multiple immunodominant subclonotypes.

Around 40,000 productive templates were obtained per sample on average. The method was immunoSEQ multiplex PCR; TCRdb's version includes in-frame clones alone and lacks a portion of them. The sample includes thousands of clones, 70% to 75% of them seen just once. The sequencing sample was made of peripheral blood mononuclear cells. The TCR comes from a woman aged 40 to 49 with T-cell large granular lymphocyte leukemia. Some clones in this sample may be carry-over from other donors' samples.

CDR3: CASSWGVDTEAFF. CDR3 nucleotide sequence: TGTGCCAGCAGTTGGGGGGTGGACACTGAAGCTTTCTTT. The chain employs TRBV6-5 and TRBJ1-1; D may be TRBD1 (5 bases). The CDR3 spans 13 residues. The germline V gene has CDR1 MNHEY and CDR2 SVGAGI. Trimming took off 4 bases at V and 3 bases at J, with 9 bases between the two ends.